This is a list of T cell receptor beta chains from one sample in a study of shared clonotypes between healthy human individuals. TCRdb's copy holds only in-frame clones and misses some; the assay was immunoSEQ multiplex PCR. Here the sample spans about 1 million clones, 65% to 75% being singletons. Source material: memory CD4+ T cells sorted from blood. These receptor sequences come from a young man in good health. Each CDR3 is given with its conserved first and last residue. The order of the fields is clone size, D gene, J gene, V gene, CDR3 protein, CDR3 DNA. D genes are given only for firm matches. Some rows mark clone size as missing; the rest say once, few, many or name a class of expanded clone.

abundance: once
d_gene: TRBD2
j_gene: TRBJ2-3
v_gene: TRBV7-6
CDR3aa: CASSLDLGGRSDTQYF
CDR3nt: TGTGCCAGCAGCTTAGATTTGGGGGGGAGGTCAGATACGCAGTATTTT

abundance: .
d_gene: TRBD1
j_gene: TRBJ2-2
v_gene: TRBV7-2
CDR3aa: CASIYSGGAHGELFF
CDR3nt: TGTGCCAGCATCTACTCAGGGGGCGCTCACGGGGAGCTGTTTTTT

abundance: few
d_gene: .
j_gene: TRBJ1-1
v_gene: TRBV14
CDR3aa: CASSQRDTKAFF
CDR3nt: TGTGCCAGCAGCCAGCGGGACACCAAAGCTTTCTTT

abundance: .
d_gene: TRBD1
j_gene: TRBJ2-3
v_gene: TRBV7-8
CDR3aa: CASSARDRETDTQYF
CDR3nt: TGTGCCAGCAGCGCCCGGGACAGGGAAACAGATACGCAGTATTTT

abundance: .
d_gene: TRBD2
j_gene: TRBJ2-5
v_gene: TRBV4-3
CDR3aa: CASSQDFRTSGQETQYF
CDR3nt: TGCGCCAGCAGCCAAGACTTTAGGACTAGCGGCCAAGAGACCCAGTACTTC

abundance: .
d_gene: .
j_gene: TRBJ2-2
v_gene: TRBV5-4
CDR3aa: CASSLRSNLSPGELFF
CDR3nt: TGTGCCAGCAGCTTGAGATCCAACCTAAGTCCCGGGGAGCTGTTTTTT

abundance: .
d_gene: .
j_gene: TRBJ1-6
v_gene: TRBV6-5
CDR3aa: CASRGTAYNSPLHF
CDR3nt: TGTGCCAGCAGAGGGACCGCCTATAATTCACCCCTCCACTTT

abundance: .
d_gene: TRBD2
j_gene: TRBJ2-2
v_gene: TRBV7-2
CDR3aa: CASSQGLARGGGELFF
CDR3nt: TGTGCCAGCAGCCAGGGACTAGCGCGAGGCGGCGGGGAGCTGTTTTTT

abundance: .
d_gene: .
j_gene: TRBJ2-3
v_gene: TRBV5-1
CDR3aa: CASSSLGGPADTQYF
CDR3nt: TGCGCCAGCAGCTCTTTGGGCGGCCCGGCAGATACGCAGTATTTT

abundance: once
d_gene: .
j_gene: TRBJ1-2
v_gene: TRBV6-5
CDR3aa: CASTEGTAYGYTF
CDR3nt: TGTGCCAGCACCGAAGGGACGGCCTATGGCTACACCTTC

abundance: .
d_gene: TRBD2
j_gene: TRBJ2-3
v_gene: TRBV6-6
CDR3aa: CASRRGGAEATQYF
CDR3nt: TGTGCCAGCAGGCGCGGGGGGGCGGAGGCTACGCAGTATTTT

abundance: once
d_gene: .
j_gene: TRBJ1-2
v_gene: TRBV30
CDR3aa: CAWDSAAGSNYGYTF
CDR3nt: TGTGCCTGGGACTCCGCGGCAGGCTCCAACTATGGCTACACCTTC

abundance: once
d_gene: TRBD1
j_gene: TRBJ1-2
v_gene: TRBV6-5
CDR3aa: CASREAGGGGYTF
CDR3nt: TGTGCCAGCAGGGAAGCAGGGGGAGGTGGCTACACCTTC

abundance: .
d_gene: .
j_gene: TRBJ2-7
v_gene: TRBV10-3
CDR3aa: CAISEGPAATYEQYF
CDR3nt: TGTGCCATCAGTGAGGGGCCAGCGGCGACCTACGAGCAGTACTTC

abundance: .
d_gene: TRBD1
j_gene: TRBJ1-1
v_gene: TRBV27
CDR3aa: CATTALGGGSTEAFF
CDR3nt: TGTGCCACAACGGCCCTAGGGGGCGGAAGCACTGAAGCTTTCTTT

abundance: many
d_gene: .
j_gene: TRBJ2-7
v_gene: TRBV20-1
CDR3aa: CSARETYEQYF
CDR3nt: TGCAGTGCTCGGGAGACCTACGAGCAGTACTTC

abundance: .
d_gene: .
j_gene: TRBJ2-4
v_gene: TRBV7-2
CDR3aa: CASSLAPRSGIQYF
CDR3nt: TGTGCCAGCAGCTTAGCCCCCCGTTCGGGCATTCAGTACTTC

abundance: .
d_gene: .
j_gene: TRBJ2-5
v_gene: TRBV7-6
CDR3aa: CASSSQGSQETQYF
CDR3nt: TGTGCCAGCAGCTCGCAGGGATCCCAAGAGACCCAGTACTTC

abundance: .
d_gene: .
j_gene: TRBJ2-7
v_gene: TRBV11-2
CDR3aa: CASSPGAVSYEQYF
CDR3nt: TGTGCCAGCAGCCCCGGAGCGGTTAGCTACGAGCAGTACTTC

abundance: .
d_gene: .
j_gene: TRBJ2-1
v_gene: TRBV6-1
CDR3aa: CASSELDEQFF
CDR3nt: TGTGCCAGCAGTGAATTGGACGAGCAGTTCTTC

abundance: .
d_gene: .
j_gene: TRBJ2-7
v_gene: TRBV5-6
CDR3aa: CASSFSGTAGYEQYF
CDR3nt: TGTGCCAGCAGCTTCTCCGGGACTGCGGGCTACGAGCAGTACTTC

abundance: many
d_gene: TRBD2
j_gene: TRBJ2-1
v_gene: TRBV10-3
CDR3aa: CAISESGLAGDEQFF
CDR3nt: TGTGCCATCAGTGAGTCGGGACTAGCGGGAGATGAGCAGTTCTTC

abundance: .
d_gene: .
j_gene: TRBJ2-7
v_gene: TRBV28
CDR3aa: CASSLMVLSYEQYF
CDR3nt: TGTGCCAGCAGTTTAATGGTCTTGTCCTACGAGCAGTACTTC

abundance: .
d_gene: TRBD1
j_gene: TRBJ2-7
v_gene: TRBV28
CDR3aa: CASSSGQVVLGEQYF
CDR3nt: TGTGCCAGCAGTTCGGGACAGGTGGTCTTGGGTGAGCAGTACTTC

abundance: .
d_gene: .
j_gene: TRBJ1-2
v_gene: TRBV27
CDR3aa: CASSPTDNYGYTF
CDR3nt: TGTGCCAGCAGTCCGACAGATAACTATGGCTACACCTTC

abundance: .
d_gene: .
j_gene: TRBJ2-2
v_gene: TRBV27
CDR3aa: CASSLWSRAGELFF
CDR3nt: TGTGCCAGCAGTTTATGGTCTCGCGCCGGGGAGCTGTTTTTT

abundance: .
d_gene: .
j_gene: TRBJ1-2
v_gene: TRBV18
CDR3aa: CASSPRGGGYTF
CDR3nt: TGTGCCAGCTCCCCCAGGGGAGGTGGCTACACCTTC

abundance: .
d_gene: .
j_gene: TRBJ2-7
v_gene: TRBV6-1
CDR3aa: CASSGSRDNSYEQYF
CDR3nt: TGTGCCAGCAGTGGTAGTCGGGACAACAGCTACGAGCAGTACTTC

abundance: .
d_gene: .
j_gene: TRBJ2-3
v_gene: TRBV6-1
CDR3aa: CASSGPGLGLTDTQYF
CDR3nt: TGTGCCAGCAGTGGACCTGGACTGGGACTCACAGATACGCAGTATTTT

abundance: once
d_gene: TRBD1
j_gene: TRBJ1-1
v_gene: TRBV7-2
CDR3aa: CASSLVRGPAFF
CDR3nt: TGTGCCAGCAGCTTAGTCAGGGGGCCTGCTTTCTTT

abundance: .
d_gene: .
j_gene: TRBJ2-5
v_gene: TRBV13
CDR3aa: CASSPGTLKTQYF
CDR3nt: TGTGCCAGCAGCCCCGGGACCTTGAAGACCCAGTACTTC

abundance: .
d_gene: .
j_gene: TRBJ2-5
v_gene: TRBV7-9
CDR3aa: CASSPAGKWETQYF
CDR3nt: TGTGCCAGCAGCCCCGCAGGGAAATGGGAGACCCAGTACTTC

abundance: .
d_gene: TRBD1
j_gene: TRBJ1-6
v_gene: TRBV19
CDR3aa: CASSTTGQDSPLHF
CDR3nt: TGTGCCAGTAGTACCACGGGACAGGATTCACCCCTCCACTTT

abundance: .
d_gene: .
j_gene: TRBJ2-2
v_gene: TRBV7-6
CDR3aa: CASSLGVAFNTGELFF
CDR3nt: TGTGCCAGCAGCCTCGGGGTAGCTTTTAACACCGGGGAGCTGTTTTTT

abundance: .
d_gene: TRBD1
j_gene: TRBJ1-2
v_gene: TRBV9
CDR3aa: CASSATGDGYTF
CDR3nt: TGTGCCAGCAGCGCGACAGGGGATGGCTACACCTTC

abundance: .
d_gene: .
j_gene: TRBJ2-7
v_gene: TRBV7-2
CDR3aa: CASSLGQQLSYEQYF
CDR3nt: TGTGCCAGCAGCTTAGGCCAACAGTTGTCCTACGAGCAGTACTTC

abundance: .
d_gene: TRBD1
j_gene: TRBJ1-5
v_gene: TRBV5-8
CDR3aa: CASSTGTGPSQPQHF
CDR3nt: TGTGCCAGCAGCACCGGGACAGGTCCCAGTCAGCCCCAGCATTTT

abundance: once
d_gene: .
j_gene: TRBJ2-7
v_gene: TRBV6-5
CDR3aa: CASSSGPKYEQYF
CDR3nt: TGTGCCAGCAGTTCCGGCCCTAAATACGAGCAGTACTTC

abundance: .
d_gene: .
j_gene: TRBJ2-1
v_gene: TRBV10-1
CDR3aa: CASSDGRSRAEQFF
CDR3nt: TGCGCCAGCAGTGACGGTAGAAGCAGGGCTGAGCAGTTCTTC

abundance: .
d_gene: TRBD2
j_gene: TRBJ2-1
v_gene: TRBV12-5
CDR3aa: CASGLVLSGSGGEQFF
CDR3nt: TGTGCTAGTGGTTTGGTACTTAGCGGGAGTGGTGGTGAGCAGTTCTTC

abundance: .
d_gene: .
j_gene: TRBJ2-1
v_gene: TRBV2
CDR3aa: CASSEELSSYNEQFF
CDR3nt: TGTGCCAGCAGTGAAGAGTTAAGCTCCTACAATGAGCAGTTCTTC